This TCR beta chain derives from a study of shared clonotypes between healthy human individuals. The CDR3 runs 15 residues. V dropped 1 base and J dropped 7; count of bases not matched to a gene: 10. Germline V CDR1 and CDR2: MDHEN, SYDVKM. A CD45RA-negative memory subset and a CD45RA+ naive subset were separated from the CD4+ cells. Assay used: immunoSEQ multiplex PCR; TCRdb lists only in-frame clones, some missing. Altogether 2 million to 2.5 million clones are present, 85% to 95% being singletons, with the ten largest covering under 0.45%. This clonotype originated in a man younger than 30 in good health. Some clones in this sample may be carry-over from other donors' samples. Sequencing used naive CD4+ T cells from PBMCs. Specified subset: CD45RA+ positively selected. V usage is TRBV28 and J usage is TRBJ2-7; TRBD2 aligns across 7 bases. The CDR3 loop reads CASSLFRADGGEQYF. The CDR3 bases are TGTGCCAGCAGTTTATTCCGAGCGGACGGGGGGGAGCAGTACTTC. Variable domain in full (rest from reference TRBV28 and TRBJ2-7): DVKVTQSSRYLVKRTGEKVFLECVQDMDHENMFWYRQDPGLGLRLIYFSYDVKMKEKGDIPEGYSVSREKKERFSLILESASTNQTSMYLCASSLFRADGGEQYFGPGTRLTVT.